This TCR beta chain appears in the sequencing data of a study of T-cell memory formation after mild COVID-19 listed by TCRdb under 2021. Study-wide context: TCR sequence clusters from the two donors were largely donor specific. In a couple of donors, T-cell clones that expanded and contracted after mild COVID-19 were followed by sequencing TCRalpha and TCRbeta repertoires longitudinally. Two young, previously healthy adult volunteers made up the cohort, one male and one female. What the study reported, not specific to this receptor: Some responding clones were detected in pre-infection memory, suggesting pre-existing cross-reactive memory T cells joined the SARS-CoV-2 response. The study included only a couple of mild cases, and larger cohorts that include severe cases with pre-infection samples were judged to be necessary. From day 15 to 85, contracting clones showed balanced CD4/CD8 phenotypes, whereas a second wave of clones that expanded from day 15 to 37 leaned towards CD4+. The second-wave clones that peaked on day 37 were not confirmed to be SARS-CoV-2 specific. Contracting CD4+ clones were found mainly in CM and EM memory subsets, while CD8+ clones were enriched in EMRA.

This clonotype was detected ten times or more. Its target antigen remains unknown. No per-base quality is available; no much larger clone lies one base away. The CDR3 starts with the cysteine, ends with the phenylalanine, and has 12 residues. The CDR3 DNA has 36 bases and is translated from base 1. V and J are truncated by 5 bases and 3 bases respectively, leaving an intervening sequence of 7 bases. Sequences SNHLY (CDR1) and FYNNEI (CDR2) are obtained from the germline V gene. PBMCs were isolated by Ficoll-Paque density gradient centrifugation. Instrument used: Illumina NovaSeq 6000. Using 5'RACE with constant-segment primers, TCRalpha and TCRbeta cDNA libraries were constructed, with sample barcodes and unique molecular identifiers added in the process. Trizol reagent was used to extract RNA from every sample. The libraries were amplified in two PCR steps, and the second step added a second sample barcode and Illumina TruSeq adapters. Sequencing of the libraries was done on an Illumina NovaSeq, producing 2 x 150 bp paired-end reads. Turning to the authors' computational methods: The reads were demultiplexed and collapsed into UMI-guided consensus sequences using migec v1.2.7. Using mixcr v2.1.11, UMI consensuses were aligned to TRA and TRB V and J templates and then assembled into clonotypes. Expanded or contracted clonotypes were those called significant by both edgeR and NoisET, with noise models trained on biological replicates. For edgeR calls, the thresholds were a false discovery rate-adjusted p below 0.01 and a log2 fold-change of 1. As an exploratory analysis of dynamics, max-normalized trajectories of the 1000 most abundant clonotypes were examined with PCA combined with hierarchical clustering. The CD4 or CD8 phenotype of responding clones was assigned using the separately sequenced CD4+ and CD8+ repertoires. TCRdb handled the public reads itself, with Q25 trimming in fastp and clone calling in MiXCR, and kept productive beta chains. Rows with a matching CDR3 protein are joined into one entry that keeps the most common DNA and genes. TCRdb's processing, not the study's, gives the V and J calls here. The sample contains a few hundred thousand distinct CDR3 sequences, approximately 19% of them found a single time. In total, the top ten clones hold 20% to 25% of the sample.

The sample comprised PBMCs or a T cell subset sorted from them (not recorded which). The rearranged segments are TRBV2 and TRBJ1-2; no D gene is confidently identified. This receptor was obtained from a man aged 18 to 30 who had mild COVID-19 (a few samples of this study predate the infection). The sample titles of this study are shuffled in the database, so cell type and time point are left out; the donor was told from shared clones. The nucleotide sequence is given as TGTGCCAGCAGTCCTCGTGACTATGGCTACACCTTC. Its protein product is CASSPRDYGYTF.